The clone carrying this TCR beta chain was seen ten or more times. TCRdb ran MiXCR on the RT-PCR reads and lists one entry per CDR3 protein. The sample yields about 780,000 distinct CDR3 sequences, roughly 20% seen once. This entry belongs to a study of response to subunit inactivated influenza vaccine. This material consisted of PBMCs from blood, taken roughly 5 days after vaccination. The source is a man between 50 and 59 years old who received an inactivated influenza vaccine.

CDR3 sequence reads: CSARGTGGDQPQHF. The CDR3 coding sequence is TGCAGTGCTAGAGGGACAGGGGGCGATCAGCCCCAGCATTTT. This sequence joins TRBV20-1 and TRBJ1-5, with 11 bases aligning to TRBD1. Trimming at V came to 1 base and at J to 5 bases, leaving 1 base not matched to a gene. Germline V gene lookup returns CDR1 DFQATT and CDR2 SNEGSKA (reference sequence). This CDR3 spans 14 amino acids.